Listed below are T cell receptor beta chains from one sample, sequenced in a study of radiation and T cells in renal cell carcinoma. Sequencing was performed with immunoSEQ multiplex PCR; in TCRdb, only in-frame clones are kept and a portion is missing. Here the sample spans around 15,000 clones, roughly 60% being singletons. This material consisted of tumor tissue, taken from a patient whose treatment was nephrectomy without radiotherapy. The receptor source for this set is a man aged 50 to 60 with renal cell carcinoma. Both conserved end residues are part of each CDR3. D genes are given only for firm matches. Expanded clones are given a class, and other clones once, few, many or no size at all.

clone size | J gene | D gene | V gene | CDR3 DNA | CDR3 protein
. | TRBJ2-5 | TRBD1 | TRBV15 | TGTGCCACCAGCAGACTCCCTACGTGGACAGGGGAGAGCGGAGAGACCCAGTACTTC | CATSRLPTWTGESGETQYF
few | TRBJ2-3 | TRBD2 | TRBV7-6 | TGTGCCAGCACGCTAGCGGGTTCCGCCGGCACAGATACGCAGTATTTT | CASTLAGSAGTDTQYF
. | TRBJ2-4 | . | TRBV19 | TGTGCCAGTAAGGAAGGCTTAGCCAAAAACATTCAGTACTTC | CASKEGLAKNIQYF
once | TRBJ1-3 | TRBD1 | TRBV30 | TGTGCCTGGGGGACAGGGGGCCTCTCTGGAAACACCATATATTTT | CAWGTGGLSGNTIYF
once | TRBJ1-2 | TRBD1 | TRBV5-8 | TGTGCCAGCAGCTTCACCGGGACAGGGGGCGTCCCATATGGCTACACCTTC | CASSFTGTGGVPYGYTF
few | TRBJ1-5 | . | TRBV6-1 | TGTGCCAGCAGGGTGTTTTCGGAGAATCAGCCCCAGCATTTT | CASRVFSENQPQHF
. | TRBJ2-2 | . | TRBV5-5 | TGTGCCAGCAGTTACGACGGCGCCGGCACCGGGGAGCTGTTTTTT | CASSYDGAGTGELFF
. | TRBJ2-1 | TRBD2 | TRBV27 | TGTGCCAGCAGTCCTCCTCCGGGACTAGCGGGGGGGCATGAGCAGTTCTTC | CASSPPPGLAGGHEQFF
. | TRBJ1-3 | . | TRBV4-2 | TGTGCCAGCAGCCAAGTTAGTCATGTTCTCTCTGGAAACACCATATATTTT | CASSQVSHVLSGNTIYF
. | TRBJ2-3 | . | TRBV5-4 | TGTGCCATCGAATCGCGGGGAGAAAACACAGATACGCAGTATTTT | CAIESRGENTDTQYF
. | TRBJ1-5 | . | TRBV5-6 | TGTGCCAGCAGCTTGCAAGGGTACGGTCAGCCCCAGCATTTT | CASSLQGYGQPQHF
. | TRBJ1-4 | TRBD1 | TRBV19 | TGTGCCAGTAGTATGGGTCCGGGACAGGGGCTCAGCACTAATGAAAAACTGTTTTTT | CASSMGPGQGLSTNEKLFF
. | TRBJ1-5 | . | TRBV6-5 | TGTGCCAGCAGTTACGACACTCGACAGCCCCAGCATTTT | CASSYDTRQPQHF
. | TRBJ2-2 | TRBD1 | TRBV27 | TGTGCCAGCAGTTTGAAGGACAGGGGTACCGGGGAGCTGTTTTTT | CASSLKDRGTGELFF
. | TRBJ1-1 | . | TRBV6-1 | TGTGCCAGCAGTGAAAGTGGGTTTGGGACTGAAGCTTTCTTT | CASSESGFGTEAFF
. | TRBJ1-2 | . | TRBV5-6 | TGTGCCAGCAGCACAGAGGGCTATGGCTACACCTTC | CASSTEGYGYTF
. | TRBJ1-2 | . | TRBV5-4 | TGTGCCAGCAGCTTGGTGGGCAGCATCTATGGCTACACCTTC | CASSLVGSIYGYTF
. | TRBJ2-1 | . | TRBV6-1 | TGTGCCAGCAGTGAAGATCCCGTCGCGGGGTACAATGAGCAGTTCTTC | CASSEDPVAGYNEQFF
few | TRBJ1-5 | TRBD1 | TRBV2 | TGTGCCAGCAGGGGACAGGGCGTTCAGCCCCAGCATTTT | CASRGQGVQPQHF
few | TRBJ2-7 | . | TRBV2 | TGTGCCAGCAGTGAAGGGGCCGGATCCTACGAGCAGTACTTC | CASSEGAGSYEQYF
. | TRBJ1-6 | TRBD1 | TRBV7-6 | TGTGCCAGCAGCTTACAGGGGGCAGGGCCCAATTCACCCCTCCACTTT | CASSLQGAGPNSPLHF